This TCR beta chain was identified in a study of cytomegalovirus exposure and HLA in healthy donors (dated by TCRdb to 2016 to 2017). In the study overall: An earlier analysis of several hundred of the donors reported approximately 290 Gb of sequence data and some 100 million unique TCR beta sequences from approximately 180 million T cells. Around 320 gigabases of sequencing data and 80 million or so unique TCR sequences were included in an early release covering about 600 HLA-typed donors. Among the approximately 400 genotyped donors, around 81% belonged to the genetic ancestry cluster associated with self-reported Caucasian donors. The study aimed to test whether signatures of past pathogen exposure could be identified by cataloging public T cell receptors. Using immunosequencing, the study profiled T cell repertoires from 500 to 800 subjects and related those repertoires to cytomegalovirus serostatus. A separate validation cohort of roughly 110 different subjects was used in addition to the roughly 720-subject first cohort. To predict cytomegalovirus infection status, the study brought together high-throughput TCR immunosequencing, statistical association of individual TCRs with disease status, and machine learning. A later analysis re-analyzed previously published TCR beta repertoires from 550 to 700 donors and added high-resolution HLA genotyping to study TCR occurrence patterns. The later analysis used no new phenotypic data to find candidate immune exposures, relying instead on TCR beta sequences and their occurrence across donors. An earlier analysis of approximately 640 of the donors applied high-throughput TCR beta sequencing to assess whether each TCR beta V gene segment acted as functional or pseudogenic. Donor age, sex, ethnicity and CMV serostatus were compiled together with the repertoire data. A later genetic analysis took genome-wide SNP genotypes for about three fifths of the 666 donors and used that subset as a discovery cohort. Every discovery cohort repertoire had been produced on one sequencing platform. HLA typing included class I and class II loci at four-digit resolution. Typing coverage differed by locus: A, B, C, DRB1 and DQB1 were typed in about 620-630 donors, DQA1 in about 500, DPA1 in nearly 610, and DPB1 in approximately 450. Roughly 5 DR-DQ haplotypes were treated as single units for association and clustering because of strong linkage in the cohort. Across some 400 genotyped donors of the cohort, an average of approximately 220,000 unique TCR beta nucleotide sequences per donor were sequenced, and roughly 18% of those sequences were non-productive.

The cohort comprised under 700 healthy bone marrow donors. All cohort members were sampled while nominally healthy, although unrecorded immune exposures were likely present. The donor was CMV seropositive and was included in the group of 300 or so seropositive cohort members. Each donor provided a peripheral blood sample, and peripheral blood mononuclear cells were used for TCR beta sequencing. Genomic DNA extraction from the blood cell samples was performed with the Qiagen DNeasy Blood Extraction Kit. Receptor amplification or capture employed the immunoSEQ multiplex PCR assay. For the multiplex PCR, a mixture combining 60 forward primers for TCR Vbeta segments and 13 reverse primers for TCR Jbeta segments was used. A multiplex PCR assay on genomic DNA amplified the CDR3 region of rearranged TCR beta genes. The Illumina HiSeq System was used to sequence the amplified TCR beta libraries as 87-base-pair reads. In the authors' own workflow: In a later analysis, some 80 million unique TCR beta chains were counted across the 666 repertoires, and roughly 11 million of these chains were shared by at least two donors. A nearest-neighbor algorithm error-corrected the raw reads and collapsed the reads into unique sequences, merging closely related sequences to remove PCR and sequencing errors. CDR3 sequences were aligned to IMGT reference sequences to assign V, D and J gene segments. For a sequence to be retained, at least a six-nucleotide match to both a V gene segment and a J gene segment was required. Rearrangements were classified as productive when the CDR3 lacked stop codons and remained in frame with V and J, and all other rearrangements were classified as non-productive. Following IMGT convention, CDR3 was defined as the stretch from the second conserved V-encoded cysteine up to the conserved J-encoded phenylalanine. The earlier analysis of about 610 of the donors excluded any sequence lacking an unambiguous match to a single V gene segment. In an earlier analysis of 587 of the donors, a V segment was called functional when productive rearrangements were above 56.7%, and segregating when the standard deviation between donors exceeded 5%. A statistical classification framework was built to diagnose cytomegalovirus status from the catalog of TCR beta chain sequences. In a later analysis, TCR nucleotide sequences were compared against IMGT/GENE-DB human TR gene sequences so that V and J genes could be assigned. The TCRdist pipeline was used in a later analysis to assign CDR3 sequences and most-parsimonious VDJ recombination scenarios. In a later analysis, each TCR beta chain was defined by its CDR3 amino acid sequence together with its V-gene family, and reads without a unique V-gene family were excluded. A later analysis removed several hundred highly shared, low-generation-probability nucleotide sequences to deal with suspected cross-contamination and a sequencing artifact. In a later analysis, a clonal expansion index was calculated for each public chain from normalized within-repertoire ranks of inferred template counts. In a later analysis, generation probabilities were computed using a VDJ recombination model fitted to out-of-frame rearrangements, and the results were checked against IGoR. Hypergeometric tests were used in a later analysis to score TCR-TCR, TCR-HLA and TCR-CMV co-occurrence, with a repertoire-size bias correction applied to the TCR pairs. False discovery rates were estimated in a later analysis by permuting HLA or CMV assignments 20 times. A later analysis grouped co-occurring TCRs with DBSCAN, adding TCRdist sequence similarity when clustering within HLA-allele-positive subsets. For co-occurrence clustering, repertoires with fewer than 30,000 or more than 120,000 public chains were excluded, along with roughly 5 repertoires with anomalous nucleotide sharing. Here the immuneACCESS table is served through TCRdb, limited to in-frame sequences with V and J called. Missing clones are a known gap in these copies; in checked studies unresolved V genes cover under half, and the rest lacks a known reason. From that table come the V and J calls and clone size; the DNA was used to work out D and trimming. The sample table gives 30,000 to 50,000 clones. The ten largest clones add up to 3.2% of the sample.

Broader findings and caveats from the paper: A later genetic analysis associated a missense DCLRE1C variant with V-gene and J-gene trimming of TCR beta chains, and an independent cohort replicated the association. A later analysis reported that several top co-occurrence clusters appeared linked to parvovirus B19, influenza, CMV and Epstein-Barr virus. An earlier analysis of roughly 570 of the donors showed that most TCR beta V segments appeared in productive rearrangements either about 90% or about 30% of the time, which broadly matched IMGT annotations. A later analysis found that most CMV-associated TCR beta chains appeared HLA-restricted, with HLA associations seemingly driven largely by CMV exposure. Because counts were too low, roughly 16 rarely observed V segments, including chromosome 9 orphons, were left out of the earlier analysis of over 550 of the donors. A later analysis associated 16,951 TCR beta sequences with specific HLA alleles at a false discovery rate of 0.05. Most TCR sequences were seen in very few donors, while some public TCRs were found in many individuals. The classifier was reported to diagnose cytomegalovirus status with high specificity and sensitivity in both the original and validation cohorts. The study gave a list of about 160 TCR beta chains associated with cytomegalovirus. A later genetic analysis reported fewer N-insertions in productive TCRs among donors in an Asian-associated ancestry cluster than the roughly 620-donor mean. Sequencing depth was assumed to be roughly uniform across donors in the presence/absence analyses, though that assumption may not hold. A cluster of highly shared sequence variants was judged likely to be a technical artifact of the sequencing pipeline. A further reported finding was that TCR beta sequences accurately predicted the HLA-A and HLA-B alleles for most subjects in the first cohort. HLA typing was unavailable for some donors at each locus, so association tests used only the typed subset. A later analysis found that TCR association rates varied across HLA loci, with DRB1 alleles showing the most associated TCRs and HLA-C alleles the fewest. When HLA alleles, especially DR and DQ, strongly co-occurred, attributing TCR associations to individual alleles was difficult. CMV serostatus was the only immune exposure information available for the cohort. A few of the identified cytomegalovirus-associated TCR beta chains were confirmed in vitro to be specific for cytomegalovirus antigens. According to the authors, the approach could potentially be generalized to other disease states and immunological phenotypes. Linkage disequilibrium might explain the correlated functional status among segregating V segments, but an unknown experimental factor could not be excluded. In a later analysis, HLA-associated TCR beta chains showed more clonal expansion and lower generation probabilities than non-associated chains that were equally common. This cohort had only TCR beta chains sequenced, and the lack of alpha or paired-chain data limited which features could be detected.

As concerns this clone: Its antigen is not yet known. Within the sample, other DNA sequences also encode this same CDR3.

The source of this sequence is a woman aged 25 to 39 in good health and CMV-seropositive. The sequenced sample was PBMCs.

The base sequence is TGTGCCAGTTCCGACAGGGACTATGGCTACACCTTC. It codes for CASSDRDYGYTF. Recombination joined TRBV2 with TRBJ1-2, with 7 junctional bases fitting TRBD1. For CDR1 and CDR2, the germline V gene lists SNHLY and FYNNEI. V has 9 bases trimmed and J has 3 bases trimmed; junction bases matching no gene number 4. The CDR3 runs 12 residues from the cysteine to the phenylalanine. Of the read, only the CDR3 DNA is kept; its 36 bases are in frame from base 1.